One and the same sample provided the 27 T cell receptor beta chains below, sequenced in a study of response to subunit inactivated influenza vaccine. A single record per CDR3 protein comes from TCRdb applying MiXCR to the RT-PCR reads. The sample consists of just under 550,000 distinct CDR3 sequences, roughly a quarter of them appearing once. The sample also formed part of further work on T cells expressing NK-cell markers. That investigation notes: UMIs were included in TCR beta cDNA generated by 5'RACE template switching.

The sample in question was CD4+ T cells sorted from PBMCs, obtained roughly 12 days after vaccination. Source of these receptors: a man aged 45-65 years who received an inactivated influenza vaccine.

The table lists this clonotype with a few counts. The rearrangement uses TRBV12-3 or TRBV12-4 and TRBJ1-4; 7 bases are a match to TRBD1. The length of the CDR3 is 15 residues. With 6 bases clipped from V and 7 bases from J, the junction kept 11 bases outside the gene matches. The chain's CDR3 is CASSLRAGGGEKLFF. For the CDR3, the DNA is TGTGCCAGCAGCCTCCGTGCAGGGGGTGGTGAAAAACTGTTTTTT.

The gene calls are TRBV2 and TRBJ2-2; 8 nucleotides line up with TRBD1. Germline-derived CDR1 and CDR2 are SNHLY and FYNNEI. The CDR3 totals 15 residues. V lost 4 bases to trimming and J lost 7 bases; unmatched junction nucleotides: 8. Here the CDR3 DNA reads TGTGCCAGCAGTGCCGACAGGGGTGTGGGCGGGGAGCTGTTTTTT. Encoded protein: CASSADRGVGGELFF.

The CDR3 DNA follows: TGCAGTGCTAGAAGTCCCGGGACTAGCGGGAGATCCTACAATGAGCAGTTCTTC. Protein: CSARSPGTSGRSYNEQFF. This chain connects TRBV20-1 to TRBJ2-1, with TRBD2 matching over 14 bases. The trim removed 2 bases at V and 1 base at J, leaving 7 bases unmatched. CDR1 and CDR2 from the germline V gene are DFQATT and SNEGSKA (reference sequence). The CDR3 spans 18 residues.

The rearrangement joins TRBV11-1 to TRBJ2-7; D possibly matches TRBD1 or TRBD2 (5 bases each). Germline V gives CDR1 SGHAT, CDR2 FQDESV (reference sequence). V lost 2 bases, J lost 0 bases, and 20 bases lay in between. The CDR3 runs to 18 residues. CDR3 protein: CASSLNGGRWRASYEQYF. The CDR3, as DNA: TGTGCCAGCAGCTTAAATGGGGGAAGGTGGCGGGCCTCCTACGAGCAGTACTTC.

This clonotype was counted at least ten times. J is TRBJ2-7 and V is TRBV20-1; D gene ambiguous. Between the trimmed V and J ends, which lost 6 bases and 4 bases, there was a span of 16 bases. The CDR3 spans 13 residues. Germline CDR1 reads DFQATT; CDR2 reads SNEGSKA (reference sequence). The CDR3 DNA reads as TGCAGTGCCCGACCGCTTAGTAGATACGAGCAGTACTTC. Protein sequence: CSARPLSRYEQYF.

This clonotype was counted many times. This sequence joins TRBV11-2 and TRBJ2-5, with 8 positions matching TRBD1. The V and J ends lost 4 bases and 4 bases, in that order; junction bases with no gene match: 5. The germline V gene encodes CDR1 SGHAT and CDR2 FQNNGV. The CDR3 runs to 14 residues. The DNA for the CDR3 is TGTGCCAGCAGCTATCAGGGGGCTTCAGAGACCCAGTACTTC. Its translation is CASSYQGASETQYF. The full variable domain, completed using reference TRBV11-2 and TRBJ2-5, is EAGVAQSPRYKIIEKRQSVAFWCNPISGHATLYWYQQILGQGPKLLIQFQNNGVVDDSQLPKDRFSAERLKGVDSTLKIQPAKLEDSAVYLCASSYQGASETQYFGPGTRLLVL.

This chain uses TRBV7-8 with TRBJ2-7, with D hard to call. Between the trimmed V and J ends, which lost 3 bases and 2 bases, there was a span of 11 bases. This CDR3 spans 14 amino acids. Germline V gives CDR1 SGHVS, CDR2 FQNEAQ. The CDR3, as DNA: TGTGCCAGCAGCTTTGTCGGGCGGACCTACGAGCAGTACTTC. This encodes CASSFVGRTYEQYF. The full variable domain, in which reference TRBV7-8 and TRBJ2-7 provide the parts outside the CDR3, is GAGVSQSPRYKVAKRGQDVALRCDPISGHVSLFWYQQALGQGPEFLTYFQNEAQLDKSGLPSDRFFAERPEGSVSTLKIQRTQQEDSAVYLCASSFVGRTYEQYFGPGTRLTVT.

This clonotype was observed a few times. The V gene is TRBV4-3, the J gene TRBJ2-2; possible D gene TRBD2, 5 bases. Germline loops: CDR1 LGHNA, CDR2 YSLEER. This CDR3 has 13 residues. V was clipped by 2 bases and J by 5 bases, with 6 bases between them. Here the CDR3 reads CASSQRRTGELFF. DNA of the CDR3: TGCGCCAGCAGCCAAAGGAGGACCGGGGAGCTGTTTTTT.

The CDR3 sequence is CASSPQGSHGELFF. The CDR3 DNA is TGTGCCAGCAGTCCACAGGGGAGCCACGGGGAGCTGTTTTTT. The V gene is TRBV7-2, the J gene TRBJ2-2, with TRBD1 matching over 7 bases. The trim removed 6 bases at V and 7 bases at J, leaving 8 bases unmatched. This CDR3 spans 14 amino acids. Germline V gene lookup returns CDR1 SGHTA and CDR2 FQGNSA. Variable domain in full (rest from reference TRBV7-2 and TRBJ2-2): GAGVSQSPSNKVTEKGKDVELRCDPISGHTALYWYRQSLGQGLEFLIYFQGNSAPDKSGLPSDRFSAERTGGSVSTLTIQRTQQEDSAVYLCASSPQGSHGELFFGEGSRLTVL.

This clonotype was counted only a few times. The V call is TRBV12-3 or TRBV12-4, the J call TRBJ1-2; D is ambiguous. CDR3 size: 13 residues. V lost 5 bases, J lost 8 bases, and 15 bases lay in between. The CDR3 loop reads CASSRWAGSGYTF. The CDR3 DNA reads TGTGCCAGCAGTCGCTGGGCTGGAAGCGGCTACACCTTC.

This chain connects TRBV18 to TRBJ2-1, with TRBD2 identical over 12 bases. The CDR3 sequence is 17 residues long. With 0 bases clipped from V and 5 bases from J, the junction kept 5 bases outside the gene matches. Germline V CDR1 and CDR2: KGHSH, LQKENI. The CDR3 is CASSPPGGLAGNNEQFF. In DNA form, the CDR3 reads TGTGCCAGCTCACCACCCGGCGGACTAGCGGGGAACAATGAGCAGTTCTTC.

This clonotype was detected a few times. The chain uses TRBV28 and TRBJ2-5; D remains ambiguous. The CDR3 contains 14 residues. Germline loops: CDR1 MDHEN, CDR2 SYDVKM. The ends were cut back, 3 bases at V and 5 bases at J, with 13 bases in the middle. This CDR3 reads CASSLSVPVETQYF. The CDR3 region has the DNA TGTGCCAGCAGTTTGTCGGTGCCAGTGGAGACCCAGTACTTC.

The chain links TRBV20-1 to TRBJ1-2; unclear D gene. Germline V CDR1 and CDR2: DFQATT, SNEGSKA (reference sequence). V lost 6 bases and J lost 6, with 8 bases in between. The CDR3 is made up of 10 amino acids. CDR3 bases: TGCAGTGCCTTCGTCGATGGCTACACCTTC. This gives the protein CSAFVDGYTF.

This clonotype was counted between two and nine times. V is TRBV5-1 and J is TRBJ1-2; TRBD1 aligns across 7 bases. CDR3 length: 14 residues. Germline V CDR1 and CDR2: SGHRS, YFSETQ. V lost 4 bases to trimming and J lost 4 bases; unmatched junction nucleotides: 7. The CDR3 sequence: CASSPGQSPYGYTF. Written as DNA, the CDR3 is TGCGCCAGCAGCCCGGGACAGTCCCCCTATGGCTACACCTTC.

As DNA, the CDR3 is TGTGCCAGTCAGCAGGGGGACAATAATTCACCCCTCCACTTT. Encoded protein: CASQQGDNNSPLHF. This sequence joins TRBV2 and TRBJ1-6; TRBD1 matches at 7 bases. The V segment lost 9 bases and the J segment 5 bases; nucleotides outside the gene matches: 7. CDR1 and CDR2 (germline): SNHLY, FYNNEI. The CDR3 has 14 amino acids.

This clonotype was observed a handful of times. The chain links TRBV12-3 or TRBV12-4 to TRBJ2-1; D uncertain. The CDR3 covers 12 residues. The V gene lost 8 bases and the J gene lost 4 bases, with 9 bases spanning the gap. In DNA form, the CDR3 reads TGTGCCAGCGCCTCCTGGTACAATGAGCAGTTCTTC. It yields the protein CASASWYNEQFF.

The rearrangement uses TRBV28 and TRBJ2-3; 12 bases are shared with TRBD2. V shed 4 bases and J 0 bases; nucleotides not matched to a gene: 5. CDR1 MDHEN and CDR2 SYDVKM come from the germline V gene. CDR3 length: 17 residues. CDR3 in amino acids: CASSWRTSGVSTDTQYF. The CDR3 DNA reads as TGTGCCAGCAGTTGGCGGACTAGCGGGGTGAGCACAGATACGCAGTATTTT.

This clonotype was seen a few times. J is TRBJ2-2 and V is TRBV9; 9 bases are a match to TRBD2. The V gene end was trimmed by 0 bases and the J gene end by 2 bases; junction bases not matched to a gene: 2. This CDR3 region has 16 residues. Germline V gene data show CDR1 as SGDLS and CDR2 as YYNGEE. The CDR3 loop reads CASSVGLAENTGELFF. CDR3 DNA sequence: TGTGCCAGCAGCGTAGGACTAGCGGAAAACACCGGGGAGCTGTTTTTT.

This clonotype has a handful of counts. The rearrangement joins TRBV21-1 to TRBJ2-2; TRBD2 is taken as the D call from the table, unchecked against the DNA. TRBV21-1 is annotated as a pseudogene. The CDR3 contains 16 residues. The CDR3 loop is CASMKLAGEDTGELFF. CDR3 coding DNA: TGTGCCAGCATGAAACTAGCGGGCGAAGACACCGGGGAGCTGTTTTTT.

This clonotype showed up many times. This rearrangement joins TRBV12-3 or TRBV12-4 to TRBJ2-7; TRBD1 matches 7 bases. V trimming: 6 bases; J trimming: 4 bases; junction bases outside the gene matches: 6. The CDR3 runs 13 residues. CDR3 sequence: CASSLGQTYEQYF. The CDR3 DNA reads as TGTGCCAGCAGCCTGGGACAGACTTACGAGCAGTACTTC.

The rearrangement links TRBV6-4 to TRBJ1-1; D gene uncertain. The CDR3 is 12 amino acids. CDR1 MRHNA and CDR2 SNTAGT come from the germline V gene. Trimming cost V 6 bases and J 6 bases, with 11 bases left between them. DNA for the CDR3: TGTGCCAGCAGGGGAGACGGTTCTGAAGCTTTCTTT. Residues: CASRGDGSEAFF.

Many counts were recorded for this clonotype. The rearrangement links TRBV4-3 to TRBJ2-7; D not certain. V lost 0 bases and J 4 bases, leaving 10 bases between the germline ends. The CDR3 runs to 14 residues. Germline lookup yields CDR1 LGHNA and CDR2 YSLEER. CDR3 loop: CASSQDLLSYEQYF. The CDR3 coding sequence is TGCGCCAGCAGCCAAGATCTCCTTAGTTACGAGCAGTACTTC.

This clonotype occurred once. The DNA is omitted, as the CDR3 cannot be located on it reliably, and the CDR3 follows TCRdb's listing. The V gene is TRBV28, the J gene TRBJ2-1; TRBD1, the table's D call, lacks a check against the DNA. The length of the CDR3 is 17 amino acids, counting both ends. The V gene's germline CDR1 is MDHEN and CDR2 SYDVKM. This CDR3 reads CASSSSDRPSANNEQFF.

This clonotype was seen more than once but under ten times. The chain is built from TRBV12-3 or TRBV12-4 and TRBJ2-5; D uncertain. Trimming left V 7 bases short and J 4 bases short, with 13 bases between. The CDR3 is 13 residues long. CDR3 nucleotides: TGTGCCAGCAAGGCTAGGGCCCTAGAGACCCAGTACTTC. This gives the protein CASKARALETQYF.

This clonotype has only a few counts. The chain recombines TRBV10-3 with TRBJ2-3; D remains ambiguous. Germline V gene lookup returns CDR1 ENHRY and CDR2 SYGVKD. The CDR3 is 14 residues long. V dropped 4 bases and J dropped 0 bases, with 8 bases sitting between them. CDR3 in DNA: TGTGCCATCAGTGGAGGCAGTAGCACAGATACGCAGTATTTT. Its translation is CAISGGSSTDTQYF.

Only a few counts were recorded for this clonotype. V is TRBV10-3 and J is TRBJ2-2; D uncertain. V lost 8 bases and J 0 bases, leaving 7 bases between the germline ends. Germline assignment: CDR1 ENHRY and CDR2 SYGVKD. CDR3 length: 13 residues. The DNA for the CDR3 is TGTGCCATCGGGATTCCGAACACCGGGGAGCTGTTTTTT. This gives the protein CAIGIPNTGELFF.

The chain has TRBV11-2 and TRBJ1-2, with a tentative D call TRBD1 (5 bases). The germline gives CDR1 SGHAT, CDR2 FQNNGV. Trimming cost V 5 bases and J 2 bases, with 9 bases left between them. There are 13 residues in the CDR3. CDR3 in DNA: TGTGCCAGCAGCCGTTCAGGGAACTATGGCTACACCTTC. Encoded protein: CASSRSGNYGYTF.